The 30 T cell receptor beta chains presented below share a single source sample, sequenced in a study of graft-versus-host responses after intestinal transplantation. Method: immunoSEQ multiplex PCR; TCRdb's copy keeps in-frame clones and lacks some. The sample yields about 100,000 clones, roughly 90% seen once. Antigens of these TCRs are unknown. Specimen: unstimulated CD4+ T cells sorted from spleen or lymph node cells, collected before transplant. These TCRs come from a human donor who was the organ donor for an intestinal transplant.

The CDR3 here is CAISPGQGYEQYF. The CDR3 DNA reads TGTGCCATCAGTCCGGGACAGGGCTACGAGCAGTACTTC. The V and J genes are TRBV10-3 and TRBJ2-7; 9 bases are a match to TRBD1. Germline assignment: CDR1 ENHRY and CDR2 SYGVKD. The CDR3 has 13 residues. J gave up 3 bases and V 5 bases, and 2 bases lay outside the gene matches.

The V call is TRBV6-1, the J call TRBJ2-7, with TRBD1 as a possible D gene (7 bases). Germline V gene data show CDR1 as MNHNS and CDR2 as SASEGT. V lost 6 bases and J lost 6, with 15 bases in between. This CDR3 has 13 residues. CDR3 region: CASRTRGEFEQYF. Here the CDR3 DNA reads TGTGCCAGCAGGACCAGGGGGGAATTCGAGCAGTACTTC.

The CDR3 nucleotides are TGTGCCAGCAGCTTAGGCTTCGGCGGGACAATTCAAGAGACCCAGTACTTC. Encoded protein: CASSLGFGGTIQETQYF. The chain links TRBV7-6 to TRBJ2-5; tentatively, D is TRBD1 or TRBD2 (6 bases each). V gave up 1 base and J gave up 2 bases, with 17 bases separating them. The germline V gene has CDR1 SGHVS and CDR2 FNYEAQ. The CDR3 length is 17 residues. The full variable domain, rest sourced from reference TRBV7-6 and TRBJ2-5, is GAGVSQSPRYKVTKRGQDVALRCDPISGHVSLYWYRQALGQGPEFLTYFNYEAQQDKSGLPNDRFSAERPEGSISTLTIQRTEQRDSAMYRCASSLGFGGTIQETQYFGPGTRLLVL.

The V call is TRBV28, the J call TRBJ2-7, with 7 bases lining up with TRBD1. Trimming at V came to 6 bases and at J to 1 base, leaving 6 bases not matched to a gene. This CDR3 contains 14 residues. Looked up from germline, CDR1 is MDHEN and CDR2 is SYDVKM. CDR3: CASSQTGWSYEQYF. DNA for the CDR3: TGTGCCAGCAGCCAGACAGGGTGGTCCTACGAGCAGTACTTC.

In this sample, this clone turned up a few times. The chain couples TRBV19 to TRBJ1-5, with D possibly being TRBD1 (5 bases). V lost 4 bases to trimming and J lost 0 bases, with 16 bases between them. CDR1 and CDR2 from the germline V gene are LNHDA and SQIVND (reference sequence). The CDR3 is made up of 17 amino acids. The CDR3 coding sequence is TGTGCCAGTAGTAAGTACGGGGACGCTTATAGCAATCAGCCCCAGCATTTT. Its translation: CASSKYGDAYSNQPQHF.

The chain is built from TRBV28 and TRBJ1-2; D not resolved. The V gene lost 1 base and the J gene lost 8 bases, with 8 bases spanning the gap. This CDR3 is built from 12 residues. Germline loops: CDR1 MDHEN, CDR2 SYDVKM. CDR3: CASSLSWGGYTF. The DNA of the CDR3 is TGTGCCAGCAGTTTATCTTGGGGAGGCTACACCTTC.

This rearrangement joins TRBV25-1 to TRBJ2-3; TRBD2 aligns across 7 bases. The CDR3 has 14 residues. V lost 8 bases, J lost 3 bases, and 8 bases stayed unmatched. CDR1 and CDR2 (germline): MGHDK, SYGVNS. The CDR3 DNA sequence: TGTGCCAGCCACGGGGGGATGGGGACAGATACGCAGTATTTT. Residues: CASHGGMGTDTQYF.

This clone was seen only a few times. The chain uses TRBV7-9 and TRBJ1-2, with D possibly TRBD1 on 6 matching bases. Trimming cost V 1 base and J 6 bases, with 9 bases left between them. The germline CDR1 and CDR2 sequences are SEHNR and FQNEAQ (reference sequence). The CDR3 is made up of 13 amino acids. The CDR3 loop is CASSLGTDHGYTF. As DNA, the CDR3 is TGTGCCAGCAGCTTAGGGACAGACCATGGCTACACCTTC.

The rearrangement joins TRBV10-3 to TRBJ1-2, with D uncertain. The length of the CDR3 is 14 residues. V was pared by 3 bases and J by 2 bases, with 10 bases between. Germline-derived CDR1 and CDR2 are ENHRY and SYGVKD. Written as DNA, the CDR3 is TGTGCCATCAGTGAAGGTGGTCAAAACTATGGCTACACCTTC. It codes for CAISEGGQNYGYTF.

The rearrangement joins TRBV5-1 to TRBJ2-3, with TRBD1 as a possible D gene (5 bases). Germline CDR1 SGHRS, CDR2 YFSETQ. The V and J ends lost 5 bases and 3 bases respectively, with 13 bases between them. The CDR3 is 14 amino acids. The CDR3 sequence: CASSPGINTDTQYF. Written as DNA, the CDR3 is TGCGCCAGCAGTCCAGGGATAAATACAGATACGCAGTATTTT. Using reference TRBV5-1 and TRBJ2-3 for the parts outside the CDR3, the full variable domain is KAGVTQTPRYLIKTRGQQVTLSCSPISGHRSVSWYQQTPGQGLQFLFEYFSETQRNKGNFPGRFSGRQFSNSRSEMNVSTLELGDSALYLCASSPGINTDTQYFGPGTRLTVL.

The chain uses TRBV10-3 and TRBJ1-2, with D possibly TRBD1 on 5 matching bases. Looked up from germline, CDR1 is ENHRY and CDR2 is SYGVKD. The ends were cut back, 6 bases at V and 3 bases at J, with 23 bases in the middle. The CDR3 loop spans 17 amino acids. This chain's CDR3 is CAIRKSGGGGGDYGYTF. In nucleotides, the CDR3 is TGTGCCATCAGAAAGTCAGGCGGTGGGGGGGGAGACTATGGCTACACCTTC.

In nucleotides, the CDR3 is TGTGCCAGCAGCCCCACAGGGCCGGGAGAGCAGTACTTC. Translated: CASSPTGPGEQYF. The chain uses TRBV5-4 and TRBJ2-7, with D possibly matching TRBD1 (6 bases). Trimming shortened V by 4 bases and J by 7 bases, and 15 bases separated the two germline ends. Germline V gives CDR1 SGHNT, CDR2 YYREEE (reference sequence). The CDR3 length is 13 residues.

V usage is TRBV27 and J usage is TRBJ1-4; TRBD1 matches at 7 bases. The CDR3 has 16 residues. Germline CDR1 and CDR2: MNHEY and SMNVEV (reference sequence). V shed 5 bases, J shed 6 bases, and the junction held 12 bases outside the gene matches. The chain's CDR3 is CASSRGQLRGDEKLFF. The CDR3 coding sequence is TGTGCCAGCAGTCGGGGACAGTTAAGGGGGGATGAAAAACTGTTTTTT.

The chain carries TRBV28 and TRBJ1-4; TRBD1 might be the D (5 bases). Germline V gene lookup returns CDR1 MDHEN and CDR2 SYDVKM. The CDR3 length is 15 residues. The V end was cut by 7 bases, the J end by 2 bases, with 14 bases between. The CDR3 protein is CASTPFDSTNEKLFF. In DNA form, the CDR3 reads TGTGCCAGCACCCCGTTTGACAGTACTAATGAAAAACTGTTTTTT.

The chain uses TRBV11-1 and TRBJ2-1; 10 nucleotides line up with TRBD1. Germline CDR1 and CDR2: SGHAT and FQDESV (reference sequence). The CDR3 is 15 residues long. Trimming took 1 base from V and 4 from J; bases not matched to a gene: 1. The CDR3 nucleotides read TGTGCCAGCAGCTTAGGGGGACAGGGGTACAATGAGCAGTTCTTC. Protein sequence: CASSLGGQGYNEQFF.

This chain links TRBV6-6 with TRBJ1-2; D ambiguous. V was cut by 2 bases and J by 4 bases, with 14 bases left in between. Germline V gene lookup returns CDR1 MNHNY and CDR2 SVGAGI (reference sequence). This CDR3 spans 15 amino acids. The CDR3 spells CASSYGSDGFYGYTF. The CDR3 DNA is TGTGCCAGCAGTTACGGCTCTGACGGATTCTATGGCTACACCTTC.

The chain has TRBV27 and TRBJ2-2; D is unresolved. V was trimmed by 3 bases and J by 4 bases, leaving 9 bases between them. This CDR3 is built from 14 residues. The germline V gene encodes CDR1 MNHEY and CDR2 SMNVEV (reference sequence). The CDR3 nucleotides are TGTGCCAGCAGTTTGGACCTTTTCACCGGGGAGCTGTTTTTT. Amino acid sequence: CASSLDLFTGELFF.

This clone was recorded a few times. The rearrangement links TRBV9 to TRBJ2-7; TRBD1 might be the D (6 bases). This CDR3 comprises 16 residues. Per the germline V gene, CDR1 is SGDLS and CDR2 is YYNGEE. Trimming removed 0 bases from V and 3 bases from J, with 16 bases in between. As DNA, the CDR3 is TGTGCCAGCAGCGTAGCCGAAAGGACAGATCACTACGAGCAGTACTTC. Amino acids: CASSVAERTDHYEQYF.

This rearrangement joins TRBV25-1 to TRBJ2-3, with D possibly matching TRBD2 (6 bases). CDR1 is MGHDK and CDR2 is SYGVNS in the germline V gene. The germline V and J ends were trimmed by 4 bases and 2 bases, with 13 bases remaining between them. The CDR3 consists of 15 residues. The CDR3 region is CASSGLLANTDTQYF. CDR3 in DNA: TGTGCCAGCAGTGGTTTGCTAGCGAACACAGATACGCAGTATTTT.

Only a few counts were recorded for this clone. The chain couples TRBV27 to TRBJ1-6; TRBD1 is a possible D gene (6 bases). Germline assignment: CDR1 MNHEY and CDR2 SMNVEV (reference sequence). With 6 bases removed from V and 7 bases from J, the gap between germline ends came to 10 bases. The CDR3 length is 13 residues. CDR3 loop: CASRDSRNSPLHF. As DNA, the CDR3 is TGTGCCAGCAGGGACAGTAGGAATTCACCCCTCCACTTT.

The chain links TRBV28 to TRBJ1-3, with D tentatively TRBD1 (6 bases). V lost 7 bases to trimming and J lost 7 bases, with 11 bases between them. Germline-derived CDR1 and CDR2 are MDHEN and SYDVKM. This CDR3 has 12 residues. DNA for the CDR3: TGTGCCAGCACCCCTCAGGGGAACACCATATATTTT. The encoded protein is CASTPQGNTIYF.

This clone was picked up a small number of times. The chain combines TRBV5-6 with TRBJ2-7; D gene uncertain. Germline V gene sequence: CDR1 SGHDT, CDR2 YYEEEE. The CDR3 is made up of 14 amino acids. Between the trimmed V and J ends, which lost 3 bases and 5 bases, there was a span of 15 bases. This CDR3 is CASSSPDGTDEQYF. In DNA, the CDR3 is TGTGCCAGCAGCTCACCGGACGGCACCGACGAGCAGTACTTC.

This chain uses TRBV5-4 with TRBJ2-5, with 8 nucleotides matching TRBD1. Germline V gene lookup returns CDR1 SGHNT and CDR2 YYREEE (reference sequence). The CDR3 spans 14 residues. After removal of 0 bases from V and 5 bases from J, the junction contained 3 bases not matched to a gene. The CDR3 DNA is TGTGCCAGCAGCTTGGTTGGACAGGGCGAGACCCAGTACTTC. Amino acids: CASSLVGQGETQYF.

In this sample, this clone turned up once. CDR3 sequence: CASSLAGGPGEQFF. As DNA, the CDR3 is TGTGCCAGCAGTCTAGCGGGGGGGCCTGGTGAGCAGTTCTTC. The chain joins TRBV6-1 to TRBJ2-1; the match to TRBD2 covers 12 bases. The CDR3 contains 14 residues. The germline V gene encodes CDR1 MNHNS and CDR2 SASEGT. J gave up 9 bases and V 5 bases, and 5 bases lay outside the gene matches.

J is TRBJ1-3 and V is TRBV6-5; D is uncertain. The CDR3 has 15 residues. Per the germline V gene, CDR1 is MNHEY and CDR2 is SVGAGI. Trimming pared 2 bases from V and 0 bases from J, leaving 8 bases between. The chain's CDR3 is CASSYSIYSGNTIYF. The CDR3 DNA follows: TGTGCCAGCAGTTACAGCATTTACTCTGGAAACACCATATATTTT.

V is TRBV7-2 and J is TRBJ1-2; D not certain. With 3 bases removed from V and 4 bases from J, the gap between germline ends came to 9 bases. The germline CDR1 and CDR2 sequences are SGHTA and FQGNSA. The CDR3 has 13 amino acids. The CDR3 spells CASSFGSSYGYTF. CDR3 in DNA: TGTGCCAGCAGCTTCGGGTCGAGCTATGGCTACACCTTC. The complete variable domain, with remaining parts taken from reference TRBV7-2 and TRBJ1-2, reads GAGVSQSPSNKVTEKGKDVELRCDPISGHTALYWYRQSLGQGLEFLIYFQGNSAPDKSGLPSDRFSAERTGGSVSTLTIQRTQQEDSAVYLCASSFGSSYGYTFGSGTRLTVV.

The genes are TRBV5-1 and TRBJ2-5, with 7 bases fitting TRBD2. Trimming cost V 5 bases and J 5 bases; bases outside gene matches: 9. Germline V gives CDR1 SGHRS, CDR2 YFSETQ. The CDR3 covers 14 residues. CDR3 sequence reads: CASRSTSAIETQYF. The CDR3 bases are TGCGCCAGCAGGTCAACTAGCGCAATTGAGACCCAGTACTTC.

V usage is TRBV10-3 and J usage is TRBJ1-4, with 7 bases identical to TRBD1. CDR3 length equals 16 residues. The germline CDR1 and CDR2 sequences are ENHRY and SYGVKD. Unmatched junction bases numbered 15, after V lost 11 bases and J lost 3 bases. The CDR3 nucleotides are TGTGCCGTGTCAAGGGGGCCGCCAACTCCTAATGAAAAACTGTTTTTT. Protein sequence: CAVSRGPPTPNEKLFF.

V and J are TRBV5-4 and TRBJ1-4; possibly TRBD1 for D (5 bases). Germline V CDR1 and CDR2: SGHNT, YYREEE (reference sequence). Deletions cut 0 bases from V and 8 bases from J, with 23 bases between. This CDR3 comprises 18 residues. The CDR3, as DNA: TGTGCCAGCAGCTTGGAACCTCCGGGAGGCAGGGCATGGGAAAAACTGTTTTTT. It translates to CASSLEPPGGRAWEKLFF.

The chain has TRBV7-9 and TRBJ2-5, with TRBD2 matching over 11 bases. Germline trimming cut 2 bases from V and 4 bases from J; bases unmatched to any gene: 3. Germline V CDR1 and CDR2: SEHNR, FQNEAQ (reference sequence). This CDR3 contains 15 residues. The CDR3 DNA is TGTGCCAGCAGCTTACTAGCGGGGGGCGGAGAGACCCAGTACTTC. Translation gives CASSLLAGGGETQYF.